The text below deals with one T cell receptor beta chain. Antigen: not known. This specimen comes from a study of shared clonotypes between healthy human individuals. Findings and limits, study-wide: For naive CD4 cells, roughly 5% of clonotypes were shared across a handful of donors. Estimated richness was generally greater in naive than memory subsets.

Only in-frame clones appear in the TCRdb table, and some are missing; sequencing was by immunoSEQ multiplex PCR. This sample has about 1,900,000 clones; over 85% occur once, and the top ten carry 0.9% to 1.5%. The J segment lost 0 bases and the V segment lost 3 bases, leaving 5 bases of the junction unmatched. In germline, CDR1 is MDHEN, CDR2 SYDVKM. The length of the CDR3 is 16 residues. The naive CD8 subset, CD45RO-negative cells positively selected for CCR7, excluded terminally differentiated effector memory CD45RA+ cells. Healthy adults negative for HIV, lacking recent acute infections or vaccinations, served as donors.

The TCR was taken from a man in his late teens or twenties in good health. Sample: naive CD8+ T cells sorted from blood. The chain employs TRBV28 and TRBJ1-5; TRBD1 matches 7 bases. The CDR3 here is CASSFGTADSNQPQHF. CDR3 DNA sequence: TGTGCCAGCAGTTTTGGGACAGCCGATAGCAATCAGCCCCAGCATTTT.